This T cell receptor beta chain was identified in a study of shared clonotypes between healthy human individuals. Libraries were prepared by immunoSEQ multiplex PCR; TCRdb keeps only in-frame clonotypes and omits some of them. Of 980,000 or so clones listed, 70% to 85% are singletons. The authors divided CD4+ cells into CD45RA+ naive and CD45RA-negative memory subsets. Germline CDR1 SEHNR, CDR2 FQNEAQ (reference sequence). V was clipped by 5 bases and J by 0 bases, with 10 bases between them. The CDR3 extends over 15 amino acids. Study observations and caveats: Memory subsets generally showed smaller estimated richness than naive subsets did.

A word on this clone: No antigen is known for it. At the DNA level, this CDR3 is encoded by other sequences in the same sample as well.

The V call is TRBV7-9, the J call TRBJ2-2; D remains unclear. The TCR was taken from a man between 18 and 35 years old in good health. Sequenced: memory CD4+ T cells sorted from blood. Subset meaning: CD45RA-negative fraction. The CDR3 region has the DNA TGTGCCAGCAGCCCACCCGGAACGAACACCGGGGAGCTGTTTTTT. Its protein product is CASSPPGTNTGELFF.